A selection of T cell receptor beta chains follows, all from one sample in a study of T cells in Graves' hyperthyroidism and ophthalmopathy. TCRdb used MiXCR to reprocess the multiplex PCR reads, holding one entry per CDR3 protein. Of hundreds of thousands of distinct CDR3 sequences in the sample, over 35% were seen once. Specimen: blood. These receptors all come from a man between 18 and 35 years old with Graves' hyperthyroidism. CDR3s include the opening cysteine and the closing phenylalanine or tryptophan. A D gene is named only where the DNA matches it firmly. Some rows have no size entry. The others give once, few or many, or a class for an expanded clone.

cdr3_nt | cdr3_aa | clone_size | j_call | d_call | v_call
TGCAGCCGGACAGGGAACACCGGGGAGCTGTTTTTT | CSRTGNTGELFF | NA | TRBJ2-2 | TRBD1 | TRBV29-1
TGTGCCAGCAGTCCTTATCGGCAGGGAAACACCGGGGAGCTGTTTTTT | CASSPYRQGNTGELFF | few | TRBJ2-2 | NA | TRBV7-8
TGCAGTGCTGACGAGGGACAGTTTTACGAGCAGTACTTC | CSADEGQFYEQYF | NA | TRBJ2-7 | TRBD1 | TRBV20-1
TGTCTCGCGTCCCGGGAAGTGGGCACTGAAGCTTTCTTT | CLASREVGTEAFF | few | TRBJ1-1 | NA | TRBV27
TGCAGTGCTCGTAATGGGGCAGACAGGATCTATGGCTACACCTTC | CSARNGADRIYGYTF | many | TRBJ1-2 | NA | TRBV20-1
TGCAGCGTCGTCACAGGGTTAGGGCAGCCCCAGTACTTC | CSVVTGLGQPQYF | few | TRBJ2-5 | NA | TRBV29-1
TGTGCCAGCAGCTTAGCGACTGGGAACGGAAAAGCTTTCTTT | CASSLATGNGKAFF | many | TRBJ1-1 | NA | TRBV7-9
TGTGCCAGCAGCCTAGGACTACCCAAGGAGCAGTACTTC | CASSLGLPKEQYF | NA | TRBJ2-7 | NA | TRBV7-8
TGTGCCAGCAGCGTAGCTATGAGTTCTGAAGCTTTCTTT | CASSVAMSSEAFF | NA | TRBJ1-1 | NA | TRBV9
TGCAGCGTTGGGGGAGGCCTGAACACTGAAGCTTTCTTT | CSVGGGLNTEAFF | many | TRBJ1-1 | NA | TRBV29-1
TGTGCCACCAGTGATTATAAGGGAACTGAAGTTTTCTTT | CATSDYKGTEVFF | NA | TRBJ1-1 | NA | TRBV24-1
TGTGCCAGCAGCTTTCCCAACTACGAGCAGTACTTC | CASSFPNYEQYF | many | TRBJ2-7 | NA | TRBV7-8
TGCAGTGCTAGGGCGGACGGAAACACTGAAGCTTTCTTT | CSARADGNTEAFF | many | TRBJ1-1 | NA | TRBV20-1
TGTGCCACCTGGGCAGGGGGACGTCAGCCCCAGCATTTT | CATWAGGRQPQHF | many | TRBJ1-5 | TRBD1 | TRBV10-3
TGTGCCAGTAGTATAGGGGGGACGAATCGCCACTACGAGCAGTACTTC | CASSIGGTNRHYEQYF | many | TRBJ2-7 | NA | TRBV19
TGCAGTGCTGGTGGGGGGAGCAATCAGCCCCAGCATTTT | CSAGGGSNQPQHF | few | TRBJ1-5 | NA | TRBV20-1
TGTGCCAGCAGAATAGGACAGGTTTACGAGCAGTACTTC | CASRIGQVYEQYF | NA | TRBJ2-7 | TRBD1 | TRBV5-6
TGTGCCACCAGCTCAATGACTAGCGGGGCTCCCTACGAGCAGTACTTC | CATSSMTSGAPYEQYF | few | TRBJ2-7 | TRBD2 | TRBV15
TGCGCCAGCAGTGAGATAGGATATGGCTACACCTTC | CASSEIGYGYTF | many | TRBJ1-2 | NA | TRBV10-2
TGTGCCATCAGTGAGTCACCAGCGGGAGATCTCTACGAGCAGTACTTC | CAISESPAGDLYEQYF | many | TRBJ2-7 | TRBD2 | TRBV10-3
TGTGCCAGCAGCTCGTCCGGGACAACCTCCTACGAGCAGTACTTC | CASSSSGTTSYEQYF | many | TRBJ2-7 | NA | TRBV7-2
TGTGCCAGCAGTTCTTCCGCTGACACTGAAGCTTTCTTT | CASSSSADTEAFF | many | TRBJ1-1 | NA | TRBV12-3/TRBV12-4
TGTGCCAGCAGCCCCGGGGACAGCCCCTACGAGCAGTACTTC | CASSPGDSPYEQYF | many | TRBJ2-7 | TRBD1 | TRBV7-3
TGCAGTGCTGCCGGGACAGATCAGCCCCAGCATTTT | CSAAGTDQPQHF | NA | TRBJ1-5 | TRBD1 | TRBV20-1
TGTGCCACCAGCAGAGAGTGGACAGCTTCAGATAATCAGCCCCAGCATTTT | CATSREWTASDNQPQHF | many | TRBJ1-5 | NA | TRBV15
TGTGCCAGCAGATCCGGGACTAGCGGGAGGGGTGAGCAGTACTTC | CASRSGTSGRGEQYF | many | TRBJ2-7 | TRBD2 | TRBV7-9
TGTGCCAGCAGCCGGACTAGCCGGAACACCGGGGAGCTGTTTTTT | CASSRTSRNTGELFF | NA | TRBJ2-2 | TRBD2 | TRBV7-3
TGTGCCAGCAGCTTGGACAGGGAACCCTACGAGCAGTACTTC | CASSLDREPYEQYF | few | TRBJ2-7 | TRBD1 | TRBV4-2
TGCAGTGCCCACAGGAATGAAGCTTTCTTT | CSAHRNEAFF | many | TRBJ1-1 | NA | TRBV20-1
TGTGCCAGCTCACCACGAATCAGTGAAGCTTTCTTT | CASSPRISEAFF | NA | TRBJ1-1 | NA | TRBV18
TGTGCCAGCAGCTTAAGGGACAGGGGAAGTGAGCAGTACTTC | CASSLRDRGSEQYF | many | TRBJ2-7 | TRBD1 | TRBV7-6
TGTGCCACCAGTGTAGGAAACTATGGCTACACCTTC | CATSVGNYGYTF | few | TRBJ1-2 | NA | TRBV24-1
TGTGCCAGCAGCCTTTTTGGGGAGTCTGGGGCCAACGTCCTGACTTTC | CASSLFGESGANVLTF | NA | TRBJ2-6 | NA | TRBV11-2
TGCAGCGTTGAAGGTACAAGGGCTGAAGCTTTCTTT | CSVEGTRAEAFF | many | TRBJ1-1 | NA | TRBV29-1
TGTGCCAGCAGCTTATCGGTAGCGGGACCTACCGGGGAGCTGTTTTTT | CASSLSVAGPTGELFF | NA | TRBJ2-2 | TRBD2 | TRBV7-3
TGTGCCAGCAGTTCTCTTCAGGGTAATCAGCCCCAGCATTTT | CASSSLQGNQPQHF | few | TRBJ1-5 | NA | TRBV12-3/TRBV12-4
TGTGCCAGCAGTTTTTCACGAACCCGGGAGCAGTACTTC | CASSFSRTREQYF | NA | TRBJ2-7 | NA | TRBV12-3/TRBV12-4
TGTGCCATCAGTGAGTCCTCGAAAGGAGAGACCCAGTACTTC | CAISESSKGETQYF | NA | TRBJ2-5 | NA | TRBV10-3
TGCAGCGTTGAAGAGGGATTGAACACTGAAGCTTTCTTT | CSVEEGLNTEAFF | medium-sized | TRBJ1-1 | NA | TRBV29-1
TGTGCCAGCAGTTTGGACAGGGGGCATTCACCCCTCCACTTT | CASSLDRGHSPLHF | NA | TRBJ1-6 | TRBD1 | TRBV6-6
TGTGCCAGCAGCCAAGAAGGGCGTGGACAGGGGGCGAATGAGCAGTACTTC | CASSQEGRGQGANEQYF | NA | TRBJ2-7 | TRBD1 | TRBV25-1
TGTGCCAGCAGGTGGACAGGGGACTACGAGCAGTACTTC | CASRWTGDYEQYF | many | TRBJ2-7 | TRBD1 | TRBV2
TGCAGTGCTAGAGATAGGTTGGATAGGCAGCCCCAGCATTTT | CSARDRLDRQPQHF | NA | TRBJ1-5 | NA | TRBV20-1
TGTGCCAGCAGTTATACGGCGAATGAAAAACTGTTTTTT | CASSYTANEKLFF | few | TRBJ1-4 | NA | TRBV6-5
TGCAGTGCTACCCGCTCACAGGGGGGGAGGGTCCACGAGCAGTACTTC | CSATRSQGGRVHEQYF | NA | TRBJ2-7 | NA | TRBV20-1
TGTGCCAGCAGTTCCCGACTGGCCAGGAACTATGGCTACACCTTC | CASSSRLARNYGYTF | many | TRBJ1-2 | NA | TRBV12-3/TRBV12-4
TGTGCCAGCAGTTTAGGGGTGGGGGAGAACACTGAAGCTTTCTTT | CASSLGVGENTEAFF | NA | TRBJ1-1 | NA | TRBV10-3
TGTGCCAGCAGCCCATTACAGGGATCCCTCGAAGCTTTCTTT | CASSPLQGSLEAFF | NA | TRBJ1-1 | NA | TRBV7-2
TGTGCCATCAGTGAGTCGGGTACTAGCGGGAACGCCGGGGAGCTGTTTTTT | CAISESGTSGNAGELFF | NA | TRBJ2-2 | TRBD2 | TRBV10-3
TGTGCCAGCAGTGGGGACAGGCAACTAAATAGCAATCAGCCCCAGCATTTT | CASSGDRQLNSNQPQHF | NA | TRBJ1-5 | TRBD1 | TRBV2
TGTGCCAGCAGCGGCCAGGGTGTGGACTATGGCTACACCTTC | CASSGQGVDYGYTF | many | TRBJ1-2 | NA | TRBV5-6
TGTGCCACCAGCAGAGGAGAACTCGGCAATCAGCCCCAGCATTTT | CATSRGELGNQPQHF | many | TRBJ1-5 | NA | TRBV15
TGTGCCAGCAGCGTATTCAGGGGGGATGAAGCTTTCTTT | CASSVFRGDEAFF | NA | TRBJ1-1 | TRBD1 | TRBV11-2
TGTGCCGCAACAGGGGGCGGTGAGACCCAGTACTTC | CAATGGGETQYF | many | TRBJ2-5 | TRBD1 | TRBV10-3
TGTGCCAGCAGCTTAGCGGCCAGGGAGCGTCCTTCCCCGGGCTACACCTTC | CASSLAARERPSPGYTF | NA | TRBJ1-2 | NA | TRBV7-2
TGCAGTGCTGGAAGAAGGGGGGACTTTTCACCCCTCCACTTT | CSAGRRGDFSPLHF | NA | TRBJ1-6 | NA | TRBV20-1
TGTGCCAGCAGCCCCCGACTAGCGGGAGAGGGCGAGCAGTACTTC | CASSPRLAGEGEQYF | few | TRBJ2-7 | TRBD2 | TRBV9